This T cell receptor (beta chain) appears in the sequencing data of a study of blood T cell repertoires in COVID-19. Sequencing was performed with immunoSEQ multiplex PCR; in TCRdb, only in-frame clones are kept and a portion is missing. The sample includes 62,000 or so clones, more than 75% seen only once; the top ten take under 7%. Material: peripheral blood. The sequence derives from a human donor in a cohort sampled during active COVID-19.

This CDR3 reads CASSLSGAGAGNTIYF. The CDR3 region has the DNA TGTGCCAGCAGTTTATCCGGCGCGGGCGCAGGAAACACCATATATTTT. The J gene is TRBJ1-3, the V gene TRBV27, with D hard to call. Between the trimmed V and J ends, which lost 0 bases and 4 bases, there was a span of 13 bases. The CDR3 has 16 amino acids. Germline CDR1 and CDR2: MNHEY and SMNVEV (reference sequence).